This T cell receptor (beta chain) appears in the sequencing data of a study of CXCR3-negative and CXCR3-positive naive CD8 T cells. Whole-study context: The libraries together contributed 120 million to 150 million TRB reads, each supplying about 1.5 +/- 0.3 million.

The authors made the TRB cDNA libraries by 5' RACE using UMI labels. Reanalyzing the 5' RACE reads, TCRdb keeps one entry per CDR3 protein, without DNA. The repertoire table contains about 84,000 distinct CDR3 sequences. Germline loops: CDR1 MNHEY, CDR2 SMNVEV (reference sequence). The CDR3 contains 14 residues. Naive CD8+ T cells showed a CD45RO-CCR7+CD27+CD95- phenotype. General observations from the study: CXCR3-expressing naive cells carried TRB CDR3s more hydrophobic than those of CXCR3-negative naive cells. With respect to TRBV-TRBJ usage, naive CXCR3-negative and CXCR3-positive cells were similar; memory differed.

As concerns this clonotype: Its antigen remains unknown.

This chain connects TRBV27 to TRBJ2-4. Sequencing was done on a sample of naive CXCR3+ CD8+ T cells from blood. Described subset: CD45RO-CCR7+CD27+CD95- naive CD8+ T cells expressing CXCR3 (TNR3+). This sequence originates from a human donor in good health. Some clones in this sample may be carry-over from other donors' samples. This CDR3 is CASSSWLAKNIQYF.